The 19 T cell receptor beta chains below were found in one sample sequenced in a study of cytomegalovirus exposure and HLA in healthy donors. This PCR relied on a set of 60 Vbeta primers and 13 Jbeta primers. The method was immunoSEQ multiplex PCR; TCRdb's version includes in-frame clones alone and lacks a portion of them. The table records tens of thousands of clones, about 77% of them present only once. The specimen was PBMCs. The receptors originated from a male donor in good health and CMV-seropositive.

This clone was picked up one time. V usage is TRBV7-2 and J usage is TRBJ2-7, with D possibly TRBD2 on 5 matching bases. Trimming pared 2 bases from V and 9 bases from J, leaving 23 bases between. Germline assignment: CDR1 SGHTA and CDR2 FQGNSA. CDR3 size: 16 residues. The CDR3 sequence: CASSLKDAGGFLRQYF. As DNA, the CDR3 is TGTGCCAGCAGCTTAAAGGATGCGGGTGGCTTCTTGCGGCAGTACTTC.

Only a few counts were recorded for this clone. The chain recombines TRBV2 with TRBJ1-1; possibly TRBD1 for D (5 bases). The germline V and J ends were trimmed by 6 bases and 1 base, with 15 bases remaining between them. CDR1 and CDR2 (germline): SNHLY, FYNNEI. The CDR3 is 15 amino acids. CDR3 coding DNA: TGTGCCAGCAGCCCTCTACAAACAGGGAACACTGAAGCTTTCTTT. It yields the protein CASSPLQTGNTEAFF.

This sequence joins TRBV4-2 and TRBJ2-7; no clear D gene. The V end lost 0 bases, the J end lost 0 bases, and 9 bases lay between the germline ends. CDR1 and CDR2 from the germline V gene are LGHNA and YNFKEQ. The length of the CDR3 is 15 residues. In nucleotides, the CDR3 is TGTGCCAGCAGCCAAGAAACTGATAGCTCCTACGAGCAGTACTTC. Its translation: CASSQETDSSYEQYF.

The rearrangement links TRBV29-1 to TRBJ2-7, with 12 bases lining up with TRBD2. There are 15 residues in the CDR3. The junction had 9 bases not matched to a gene; V was cut back by 3 bases and J by 6 bases. Germline V lookup: CDR1 SQVTM, CDR2 ANQGSEA. The CDR3 protein is CSVDGGLAGGFEQYF. The CDR3 DNA sequence: TGCAGCGTTGATGGGGGTCTAGCGGGAGGGTTCGAGCAGTACTTC.

V gene TRBV30 combines with J gene TRBJ1-1, with D perhaps matching TRBD1 (5 bases). The germline V and J ends were trimmed by 1 base and 4 bases, with 10 bases remaining between them. This CDR3 has 13 residues. Germline CDR1 is GTSNPN and CDR2 is SVGIG (reference sequence). The CDR3 spells CAWSDGGPTEAFF. The CDR3, as DNA: TGTGCCTGGAGTGACGGGGGACCCACTGAAGCTTTCTTT.

V usage is TRBV9 and J usage is TRBJ1-2; tentatively, D is TRBD1 (6 bases). V was shortened by 9 bases and J by 0 bases, with 30 bases between the two germline ends. There are 19 residues in the CDR3. Germline lookup yields CDR1 SGDLS and CDR2 YYNGEE. DNA for the CDR3: TGTGCCACCCTAGCGGCGGGGCCCAGGTTAAAGGGGGCTAACTATGGCTACACCTTC. It yields the protein CATLAAGPRLKGANYGYTF.

This chain joins TRBV2 and TRBJ1-5; no clear D gene. The V and J ends lost 1 base and 2 bases respectively, with 15 bases between them. CDR3 length: 17 residues. In germline, CDR1 is SNHLY, CDR2 FYNNEI. The CDR3 spells CASSEGAWVTGNQPQHF. CDR3 nucleotides: TGTGCCAGCAGTGAAGGGGCATGGGTAACCGGCAATCAGCCCCAGCATTTT.

This chain joins TRBV13 and TRBJ2-3; possible D gene TRBD2, 6 bases. This CDR3 spans 18 amino acids. The germline V gene has CDR1 PRHDT and CDR2 FYEKMQ (reference sequence). V was pared by 0 bases and J by 2 bases, with 18 bases between. CDR3 coding DNA: TGTGCCAGCAGCTTAGGCATACTAGTAGCGGAAGCCACAGATACGCAGTATTTT. This codes for CASSLGILVAEATDTQYF.

The chain joins TRBV18 to TRBJ1-2, with unresolved D. The CDR3 runs to 13 residues. Germline CDR1 and CDR2: KGHSH and LQKENI. The ends were cut back, 3 bases at V and 7 bases at J, with 12 bases in the middle. This CDR3 reads CASSPDIFGGYTF. CDR3 coding DNA: TGTGCCAGCTCACCCGACATCTTCGGTGGCTACACCTTC.

The CDR3 protein is CASISANYGYTF. The CDR3 DNA follows: TGTGCCAGCATCTCAGCTAACTATGGCTACACCTTC. The chain joins TRBV28 to TRBJ1-2; D remains unclear. The V gene lost 7 bases and the J gene lost 0 bases, with 6 bases spanning the gap. Looked up from germline, CDR1 is MDHEN and CDR2 is SYDVKM. This CDR3 has 12 residues.

This CDR3 is CASSFSFYEQYF. CDR3 nucleotide sequence: TGTGCCAGCAGTTTCTCTTTTTACGAGCAGTACTTC. The genes are TRBV28 and TRBJ2-7; D is undetermined. Trimming took 3 bases from V and 4 from J, leaving 7 bases between them. Germline-derived CDR1 and CDR2 are MDHEN and SYDVKM. The CDR3 is 12 amino acids.

This clone was counted only a few times. Other DNA sequences of this sample code for an identical CDR3. J is TRBJ1-1 and V is TRBV5-1; maybe TRBD1 (5 bases). Trimming stripped 0 bases from V and 5 bases from J, with 8 bases between. Germline V gives CDR1 SGHRS, CDR2 YFSETQ. The CDR3 contains 13 residues. This chain's CDR3 is CASSLAGLTEAFF. Here the CDR3 DNA reads TGCGCCAGCAGCTTGGCAGGGCTGACTGAAGCTTTCTTT.

The genes are TRBV4-3 and TRBJ2-1; perhaps TRBD2 as D (6 bases). The CDR3 has 14 amino acids. Trimming shortened V by 4 bases and J by 7 bases, and 14 bases separated the two germline ends. Germline V gene data show CDR1 as LGHNA and CDR2 as YSLEER. Written as DNA, the CDR3 is TGCGCCAGCAGCCCGGAAGGAGGGCCGAATGAGCAGTTCTTC. This encodes CASSPEGGPNEQFF.

The rearrangement links TRBV7-9 to TRBJ1-1, with a possible D match to TRBD1 (5 bases). Per the germline V gene, CDR1 is SEHNR and CDR2 is FQNEAQ (reference sequence). V was clipped by 4 bases and J by 7 bases, with 13 bases between them. The length of the CDR3 is 13 residues. The CDR3 bases are TGTGCCAGCAGCTCCCGGGGGGGACTTGAAGCTTTCTTT. It is translated as CASSSRGGLEAFF.

The chain combines TRBV5-6 with TRBJ1-6; TRBD1 matches at 9 bases. CDR1 is SGHDT, CDR2 YYEEEE, per germline. Trimming removed 4 bases from V and 7 bases from J; junction bases left unmatched: 6. The CDR3 is 15 residues long. CDR3 nucleotides: TGTGCCAGCAGCGGGGGACAGGGATGGAATTCACCCCTCCACTTT. Translated, it gives CASSGGQGWNSPLHF.

This chain uses TRBV10-3 with TRBJ1-2; TRBD1 matches 7 bases. Germline values: CDR1 ENHRY, CDR2 SYGVKD. This CDR3 is 14 amino acids long. Trimming took 4 bases from V and 4 from J; bases not matched to a gene: 6. DNA of the CDR3: TGTGCCATCAGTGTACAGGGGAGCAGCTATGGCTACACCTTC. Its protein product is CAISVQGSSYGYTF.

The V gene is TRBV5-1, the J gene TRBJ2-5; D remains ambiguous. V lost 4 bases and J lost 5, with 9 bases in between. Per germline, CDR1 SGHRS and CDR2 YFSETQ. The CDR3 totals 12 residues. The CDR3 here is CASSVQDETQYF. The CDR3, as DNA: TGCGCCAGCAGCGTCCAGGATGAGACCCAGTACTTC.

The chain combines TRBV19 with TRBJ2-7, with 7 bases aligning to TRBD1. Looked up from germline, CDR1 is LNHDA and CDR2 is SQIVND (reference sequence). V lost 4 bases to trimming and J lost 3 bases; unmatched junction nucleotides: 9. The CDR3 totals 15 residues. The CDR3 protein is CASSTGQAGGYEQYF. CDR3 bases: TGTGCCAGTAGTACTGGACAGGCAGGGGGCTACGAGCAGTACTTC.

This clone showed up just once. The V and J genes are TRBV19 and TRBJ2-1; 9 bases line up with TRBD1. The germline V gene encodes CDR1 LNHDA and CDR2 SQIVND (reference sequence). The J segment lost 7 bases and the V segment lost 6 bases, leaving 10 bases of the junction unmatched. This CDR3 spans 15 amino acids. For the CDR3, the DNA is TGTGCCAGTAGACAACAGGGGGCGCCGGGGAATGAGCAGTTCTTC. Translating it yields CASRQQGAPGNEQFF.